This T cell receptor beta chain was obtained from a study of identical twins. The V end lost 8 bases, the J end lost 1 base, and 8 bases lay between the germline ends. This CDR3 has 12 residues. This clonotype has only a few counts. One entry per CDR3 protein results from TCRdb running MiXCR on the 5' RACE reads. This sample has hundreds of thousands of distinct CDR3 sequences, with 20% to 25% found just once. The same specimen was also included in a second study, on T cells expressing NK-cell markers.

The sample taken for sequencing was PBMCs. The chain has TRBV12-3 or TRBV12-4 and TRBJ1-1, with D unresolved. This receptor was taken from a woman aged 18 to 35 in good health. The CDR3 loop reads CASGIQNTEAFF. The DNA for the CDR3 is TGTGCCAGCGGCATCCAGAACACTGAAGCTTTCTTT.